Listed here are 28 T cell receptor beta chains from one sample, sequenced in a study of early T cells in non-severe SARS-CoV-2 infection. TCRdb reprocessed the 5' RACE reads with MiXCR, giving one entry per CDR3 protein. The repertoire includes about 18,000 distinct CDR3 sequences, roughly 6% of them detected once, and 6.3% sits in the top ten. Sequenced: whole blood. All receptors come from an adult who was a healthcare worker with PCR-confirmed SARS-CoV-2 infection or an uninfected control (not recorded which).

In its sample, this clonotype ranks as medium-sized. The V and J genes are TRBV6-1 and TRBJ1-1; a weak D match, TRBD1 (6 bases). This CDR3 is built from 15 residues. Germline V CDR1 and CDR2: MNHNS, SASEGT. Trimming removed 6 bases at V and 5 bases at J, with 19 bases between. The CDR3 bases are TGTGCCAGCAGACTCAGACAGGTTGGTTTGACTGAAGCTTTCTTT. Its translation is CASRLRQVGLTEAFF.

This clonotype has ten or more counts. The chain has TRBV6-1 and TRBJ2-6; 7 bases fit TRBD1. Per the germline V gene, CDR1 is MNHNS and CDR2 is SASEGT. V trimming: 2 bases; J trimming: 2 bases; junction bases outside the gene matches: 0. The CDR3 spans 15 residues. In DNA form, the CDR3 reads TGTGCCAGCAGTGAACAGGGGGCTGGGGCCAACGTCCTGACTTTC. Amino acids: CASSEQGAGANVLTF.

This clonotype appeared many times. DNA for the CDR3: TGTGCCAGCAGTGTACAGGGCACCGGGGAGCTGTTTTTT. This sequence encodes CASSVQGTGELFF. The J gene is TRBJ2-2, the V gene TRBV25-1; weak D call: TRBD1 (6 bases). The length of the CDR3 is 13 residues. The germline V gene has CDR1 MGHDK and CDR2 SYGVNS. Deletions cut 4 bases from V and 4 bases from J, with 7 bases between.

V usage is TRBV6-1 and J usage is TRBJ2-2; tentative D call: TRBD1 (5 bases). CDR3 length: 15 amino acids. Germline-derived CDR1 and CDR2 are MNHNS and SASEGT. V was clipped by 6 bases and J by 5 bases, with 16 bases between them. CDR3 residues: CASRPPRDNTGELFF. The CDR3 nucleotides read TGTGCCAGCAGACCCCCCAGGGATAATACCGGGGAGCTGTTTTTT.

This clonotype has ten or more counts. The rearrangement links TRBV3-1 to TRBJ1-1; D not certain. The CDR3 is made up of 13 amino acids. The germline V gene has CDR1 LGHDT and CDR2 YNNKEL (reference sequence). The ends were cut back, 4 bases at V and 9 bases at J, with 15 bases in the middle. The CDR3 sequence is CASSPLNGRKAFF. DNA for the CDR3: TGTGCCAGCAGCCCACTCAACGGGAGGAAAGCTTTCTTT.

The sample holds one count of this clonotype. This sequence may be a read error, since a much larger clone differs from it by one base. V usage is TRBV5-4 and J usage is TRBJ2-2; D possibly matches TRBD1 or TRBD2 (5 bases each). Per the germline V gene, CDR1 is SGHNT and CDR2 is YYREEE (reference sequence). Trimming pared 10 bases from V and 1 base from J, leaving 11 bases between. This CDR3 comprises 13 residues. CDR3 sequence: CAARGRNTGELFF. The CDR3 nucleotides read TGTGCCGCCCGGGGCAGGAACACCGGGGAGCTGTTTTTT.

CDR3 protein: CASSFSQGARTQYF. Written as DNA, the CDR3 is TGTGCCAGCAGCTTCTCTCAGGGGGCAAGGACCCAGTACTTC. The chain recombines TRBV11-3 with TRBJ2-5, with 8 bases aligning to TRBD1. The germline CDR1 and CDR2 sequences are SGHNT and YENEEA. The CDR3 is 14 residues long. Unmatched junction bases numbered 7, after V lost 3 bases and J lost 7 bases. Full variable domain (rest looked up from reference TRBV11-3 and TRBJ2-5): EAGVVQSPRYKIIEKKQPVAFWCNPISGHNTLYWYLQNLGQGPELLIRYENEEAVDDSQLPKDRFSAERLKGVDSTLKIQPAELGDSAVYLCASSFSQGARTQYFGPGTRLLVL.

There are many counts of this clonotype. The V and J genes are TRBV27 and TRBJ2-3, with 13 nucleotides matching TRBD2. The CDR3 totals 16 residues. Germline assignment: CDR1 MNHEY and CDR2 SMNVEV (reference sequence). With V trimmed by 5 bases and J by 4 bases, 6 bases remained unmatched. The CDR3 loop reads CASSPWTSGSADTQYF. The CDR3 DNA is TGTGCCAGCAGTCCGTGGACTAGCGGGAGTGCAGATACGCAGTATTTT.

By its share, this clonotype is medium-sized. CDR3 loop: CASSLVAGDYEQYF. The CDR3, as DNA: TGTGCCAGCAGTTTGGTTGCGGGGGACTACGAGCAGTACTTC. The chain uses TRBV27 and TRBJ2-7; 7 positions agree with TRBD2. CDR3 size: 14 residues. V lost 3 bases, J lost 3 bases, and 5 bases stayed unmatched. Germline V lookup: CDR1 MNHEY, CDR2 SMNVEV (reference sequence).

This clonotype appeared many times. The CDR3 DNA follows: TGTGCCAGCAGTTACTCGGTGGGCAGCCTCTCTGGAAACACCATATATTTT. It specifies CASSYSVGSLSGNTIYF. The genes are TRBV6-5 and TRBJ1-3; the D is unclear. Trimming removed 0 bases from V and 0 bases from J, with 12 bases in between. Germline V gives CDR1 MNHEY, CDR2 SVGAGI. The CDR3 contains 17 residues.

This clonotype was detected many times. The rearrangement joins TRBV3-1 to TRBJ2-4; D not certain. The CDR3 loop spans 11 amino acids. Germline CDR1 reads LGHDT; CDR2 reads YNNKEL (reference sequence). V shed 8 bases and J shed 8 bases, with 10 bases lying between them. The DNA of the CDR3 is TGTGCCAGCTCATACACGGACATTCAGTACTTC. It translates to CASSYTDIQYF.

This clonotype was observed many times. V usage is TRBV28 and J usage is TRBJ2-7, with 8 bases matching TRBD1. The CDR3 length is 13 residues. V lost 6 bases and J lost 5; bases outside the gene matches: 6. The germline gives CDR1 MDHEN, CDR2 SYDVKM. The DNA of the CDR3 is TGTGCCAGCAGACTCGACAGGGGCCACGAGCAGTACTTC. Protein product: CASRLDRGHEQYF.

This clonotype was picked up many times. This chain connects TRBV29-1 to TRBJ2-5, with no clear D. V was trimmed by 2 bases and J by 1 base, leaving 11 bases between them. Per germline, CDR1 SQVTM and CDR2 ANQGSEA. This CDR3 contains 14 residues. CDR3: CSVELPPSQETQYF. The CDR3 nucleotides read TGCAGCGTTGAACTCCCCCCAAGCCAAGAGACCCAGTACTTC. The variable domain in full, with the rest retrieved from reference TRBV29-1 and TRBJ2-5, is SAVISQKPSRDICQRGTSLTIQCQVDSQVTMMFWYRQQPGQSLTLIATANQGSEATYESGFVIDKFPISRPNLTFSTLTVSNMSPEDSSIYLCSVELPPSQETQYFGPGTRLLVL.

By share, this clonotype ranks as medium-sized. The chain links TRBV6-4 to TRBJ2-6; no definite D call. This CDR3 region has 15 residues. Trimming shortened V by 0 bases and J by 0 bases, and 3 bases separated the two germline ends. Germline V CDR1 and CDR2: MRHNA, SNTAGT. The CDR3 DNA reads TGTGCCAGCAGTGACTCCAGCTCTGGGGCCAACGTCCTGACTTTC. Its translation: CASSDSSSGANVLTF.

The table lists this clonotype with many counts. V gene TRBV24-1 combines with J gene TRBJ2-1; 10 bases match TRBD2. V lost 1 base and J lost 9; bases outside the gene matches: 11. The CDR3 spans 17 residues. Germline V gene lookup returns CDR1 KGHDR and CDR2 SFDVKD. The CDR3 nucleotides read TGTGCCACCAGTGATTTCGGGCTAGCGGGAGAATCGTTTGAGCAGTTCTTC. The encoded protein is CATSDFGLAGESFEQFF.

This clonotype has ten or more counts. The rearrangement joins TRBV5-8 to TRBJ1-1; D not resolved. The CDR3 length is 14 residues. From germline, CDR1 is SGHTS and CDR2 YDEGEE. V was shortened by 0 bases and J by 0 bases, with 6 bases between the two germline ends. The CDR3 DNA reads as TGTGCCAGCAGCTTGGAGGGTTTGAACACTGAAGCTTTCTTT. The encoded protein is CASSLEGLNTEAFF.

This sequence joins TRBV12-3 or TRBV12-4 and TRBJ1-2; TRBD1 aligns across 11 bases. The CDR3 length is 15 residues. Trimming at V came to 5 bases and at J to 4 bases, leaving 6 bases not matched to a gene. The DNA for the CDR3 is TGTGCCAGCAGTACCGGGACAGGGGGGAGCTATGGCTACACCTTC. It specifies CASSTGTGGSYGYTF.

As regards this clonotype: A much larger clone is a single base away; this may be a read error. The rearrangement joins TRBV6-2 or TRBV6-3 to TRBJ2-2, with a possible D match to TRBD1 (5 bases). Germline V CDR1 and CDR2: MNHEY, SVGEGT. This CDR3 is 17 amino acids long. The V end lost 0 bases, the J end lost 0 bases, and 11 bases lay between the germline ends. CDR3 nucleotide sequence: TGTGCCAGCAGTTACTCTCTGGGCAGGGCGAACACCGGGGAGCTGTTTTTT. It yields the protein CASSYSLGRANTGELFF.

This clonotype was seen ten or more times. V usage is TRBV7-6 and J usage is TRBJ2-2, with 8 bases lining up with TRBD1. The CDR3 runs 17 residues. The ends lost 5 bases at V and 2 bases at J; junction bases unmatched: 10. Per germline, CDR1 SGHVS and CDR2 FNYEAQ. The CDR3 here is CASSRQPGTGNTGELFF. In DNA form, the CDR3 reads TGTGCCAGCAGCCGCCAACCTGGGACAGGCAACACCGGGGAGCTGTTTTTT.

This clonotype was seen many times. The chain has TRBV10-2 and TRBJ2-7; the match to TRBD2 covers 13 bases. The junction had 4 bases not matched to a gene; V was cut back by 3 bases and J by 2 bases. Germline V CDR1 and CDR2: WSHSY, SAAADI. CDR3 length: 16 amino acids. The CDR3 loop is CASSDPGTSGTYEQYF. For the CDR3, the DNA is TGCGCCAGCAGTGACCCCGGGACTAGCGGGACCTACGAGCAGTACTTC.

Relative to its sample, this clonotype is medium-sized (0.01 to 0.1%). V usage is TRBV10-2 and J usage is TRBJ2-3; D unclear. There are 11 residues in the CDR3. Germline V gene lookup returns CDR1 WSHSY and CDR2 SAAADI. Trimming stripped 4 bases from V and 2 bases from J, with 1 base between. The CDR3: CASSVTDTQYF. The CDR3 DNA reads TGCGCCAGCAGTGTCACAGATACGCAGTATTTT.

There are many counts of this clonotype. The rearrangement uses TRBV10-3 and TRBJ2-1, with D perhaps being TRBD1 or TRBD2 (5 bases each). Trimming pared 4 bases from V and 8 bases from J, leaving 18 bases between. In germline, CDR1 is ENHRY, CDR2 SYGVKD. This CDR3 is built from 15 residues. The CDR3 nucleotides read TGTGCCATCAGTGCCGGGGCCGCGAAGACGGATGAGCAGTTCTTC. Amino acid sequence: CAISAGAAKTDEQFF.

Ten or more counts support this clonotype. This chain uses TRBV12-3 or TRBV12-4 with TRBJ1-1; tentative D call: TRBD1 (6 bases). V was pared by 0 bases and J by 6 bases, with 8 bases between. The length of the CDR3 is 13 residues. The CDR3 region is CASSLAGQPEAFF. For the CDR3, the DNA is TGTGCCAGCAGTTTAGCCGGACAGCCTGAAGCTTTCTTT.

This clonotype was found many times. This chain joins TRBV6-5 and TRBJ2-6, with D hard to call. This CDR3 region has 15 residues. V lost 6 bases to trimming and J lost 0 bases, with 9 bases between them. The V gene's germline CDR1 is MNHEY and CDR2 SVGAGI. For the CDR3, the DNA is TGTGCCAGCAGCTATAAAATCTCTGGGGCCAACGTCCTGACTTTC. Protein sequence: CASSYKISGANVLTF.

Only a few counts were recorded for this clonotype. The chain employs TRBV6-6 and TRBJ2-5, with D perhaps matching TRBD1 or TRBD2 (5 bases each). The CDR3 is 15 amino acids. V was clipped by 2 bases and J by 2 bases, with 12 bases between them. Germline CDR1 is MNHNY and CDR2 is SVGAGI (reference sequence). DNA for the CDR3: TGTGCCAGCAGTTACCCGGGGCCCCGTCAAGAGACCCAGTACTTC. Translating gives CASSYPGPRQETQYF.

The table lists this clonotype with many counts. V usage is TRBV6-1 and J usage is TRBJ1-6; D unresolved. Germline V gene lookup returns CDR1 MNHNS and CDR2 SASEGT. Deletions cut 3 bases from V and 8 bases from J, with 5 bases between. This CDR3 contains 12 residues. CDR3 bases: TGTGCCAGCAGTGATCGAGATTCACCCCTCCACTTT. Its protein is CASSDRDSPLHF.

This clonotype has a handful of counts. This chain links TRBV27 with TRBJ2-7, with D perhaps matching TRBD1 (6 bases). The CDR3 extends over 16 amino acids. Looked up from germline, CDR1 is MNHEY and CDR2 is SMNVEV (reference sequence). With 6 bases removed from V and 5 bases from J, the gap between germline ends came to 23 bases. The CDR3 region is CASRRNGTPRNHEQYF. CDR3 sequence (DNA): TGTGCCAGCAGGAGGAATGGGACACCCAGGAATCACGAGCAGTACTTC.

This clonotype ranks as medium-sized (0.01 to 0.1%). The chain recombines TRBV6-4 with TRBJ2-2, with 7 bases lining up with TRBD2. CDR1 and CDR2 from the germline V gene are MRHNA and SNTAGT. J gave up 3 bases and V 2 bases, and 0 bases lay outside the gene matches. The CDR3 covers 14 residues. DNA for the CDR3: TGTGCCAGCAGTGACAGCGGGGACACCGGGGAGCTGTTTTTT. Residues: CASSDSGDTGELFF.